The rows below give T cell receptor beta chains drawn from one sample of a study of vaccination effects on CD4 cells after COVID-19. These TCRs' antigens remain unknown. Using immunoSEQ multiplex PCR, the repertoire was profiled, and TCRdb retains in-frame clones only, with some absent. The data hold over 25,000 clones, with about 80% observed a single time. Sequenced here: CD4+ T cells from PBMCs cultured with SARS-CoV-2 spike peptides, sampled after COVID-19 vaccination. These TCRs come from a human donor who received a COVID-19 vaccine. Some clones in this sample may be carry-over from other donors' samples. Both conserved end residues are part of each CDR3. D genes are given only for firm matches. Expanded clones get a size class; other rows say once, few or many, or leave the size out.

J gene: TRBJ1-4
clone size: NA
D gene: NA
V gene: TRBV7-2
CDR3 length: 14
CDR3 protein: CASRTAVGIEKLFF
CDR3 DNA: TGTGCCAGCAGAACAGCGGTAGGAATTGAAAAACTGTTTTTT

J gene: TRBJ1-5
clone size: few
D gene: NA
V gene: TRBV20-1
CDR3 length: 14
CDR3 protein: CSASRMGAGQPQHF
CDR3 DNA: TGCAGTGCTAGTAGGATGGGGGCCGGTCAGCCCCAGCATTTT

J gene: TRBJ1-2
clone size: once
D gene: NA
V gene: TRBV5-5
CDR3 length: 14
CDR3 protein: CASSFSDSNYGYTF
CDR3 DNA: TGTGCCAGCAGCTTCTCAGACTCTAACTATGGCTACACCTTC

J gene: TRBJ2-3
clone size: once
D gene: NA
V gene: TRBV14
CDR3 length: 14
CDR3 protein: CASSQVVTRDTQYF
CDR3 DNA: TGTGCCAGCAGCCAAGTTGTCACAAGGGATACGCAGTATTTT

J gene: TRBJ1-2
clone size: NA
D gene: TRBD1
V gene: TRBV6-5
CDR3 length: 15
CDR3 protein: CASRNPTGTGYGYTF
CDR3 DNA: TGTGCCAGCAGAAATCCGACAGGGACTGGGTATGGCTACACCTTC

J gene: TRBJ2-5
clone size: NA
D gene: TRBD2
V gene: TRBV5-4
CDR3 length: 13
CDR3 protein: CASSLWGGETQYF
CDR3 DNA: TGTGCCAGCAGCTTGTGGGGGGGGGAGACCCAGTACTTC

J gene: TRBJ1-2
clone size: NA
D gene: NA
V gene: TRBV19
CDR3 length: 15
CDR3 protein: CASSIDYRVNYGYTF
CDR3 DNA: TGTGCCAGTAGTATAGACTATAGGGTAAACTATGGCTACACCTTC

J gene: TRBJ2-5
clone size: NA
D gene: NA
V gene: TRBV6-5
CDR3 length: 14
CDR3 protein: CASSNNRALGTQYF
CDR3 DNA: TGTGCCAGCAGTAATAACAGGGCTTTGGGGACCCAGTACTTC

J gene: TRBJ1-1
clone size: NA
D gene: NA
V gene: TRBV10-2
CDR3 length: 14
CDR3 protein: CASKVRGMNTEAFF
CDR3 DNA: TGCGCCAGCAAGGTTCGGGGGATGAACACTGAAGCTTTCTTT

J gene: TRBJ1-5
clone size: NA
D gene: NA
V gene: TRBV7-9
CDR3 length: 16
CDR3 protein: CASSLDRGNSNQPQHF
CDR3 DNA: TGTGCCAGCAGCCTCGACCGGGGCAATAGCAATCAGCCCCAGCATTTT

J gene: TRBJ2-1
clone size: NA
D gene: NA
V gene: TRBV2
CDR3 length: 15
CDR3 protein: CASSDRTSRYNEQFF
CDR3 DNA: TGTGCCAGCAGTGATAGGACTTCCAGGTACAATGAGCAGTTCTTC

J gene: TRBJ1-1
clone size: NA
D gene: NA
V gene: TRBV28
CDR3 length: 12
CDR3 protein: CASSLGRRKAFF
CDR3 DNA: TGTGCCAGCAGTTTGGGTAGGAGAAAAGCTTTCTTT

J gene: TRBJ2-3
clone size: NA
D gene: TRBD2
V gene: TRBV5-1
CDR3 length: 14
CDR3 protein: CASSGGGARDTQYF
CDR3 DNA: TGCGCCAGCAGTGGCGGGGGGGCAAGGGATACGCAGTATTTT

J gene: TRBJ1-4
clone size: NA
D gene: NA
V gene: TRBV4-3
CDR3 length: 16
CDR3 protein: CASSLQTRGTNEKLFF
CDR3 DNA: TGCGCCAGCAGCCTCCAAACCAGGGGAACTAATGAAAAACTGTTTTTT

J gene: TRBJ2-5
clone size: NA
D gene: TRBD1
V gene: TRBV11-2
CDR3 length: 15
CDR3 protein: CASSSLDRVRETQYF
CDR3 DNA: TGTGCCAGCAGCTCGTTAGACAGGGTGCGAGAGACCCAGTACTTC

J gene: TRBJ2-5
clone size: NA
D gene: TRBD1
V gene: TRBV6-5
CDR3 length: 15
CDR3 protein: CASSYRGQPSETQYF
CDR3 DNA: TGTGCCAGCAGTTACCGGGGACAGCCTTCGGAGACCCAGTACTTC

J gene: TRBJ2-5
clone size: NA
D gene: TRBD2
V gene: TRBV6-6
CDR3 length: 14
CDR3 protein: CASNRGGPQETQYF
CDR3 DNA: TGTGCCAGCAACCGGGGGGGCCCCCAAGAGACCCAGTACTTC

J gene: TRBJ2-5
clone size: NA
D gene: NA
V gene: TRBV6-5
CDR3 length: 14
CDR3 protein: CASSYGRKQETQYF
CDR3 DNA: TGTGCCAGCAGTTACGGAAGAAAGCAAGAGACCCAGTACTTC

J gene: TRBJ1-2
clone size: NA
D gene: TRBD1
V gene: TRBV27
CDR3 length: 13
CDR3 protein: CASSPTGTYGYTF
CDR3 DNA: TGTGCCAGCAGTCCGACAGGGACCTATGGCTACACCTTC

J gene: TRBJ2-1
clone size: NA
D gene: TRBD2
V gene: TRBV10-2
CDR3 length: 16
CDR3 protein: CASSQPGLAFYNEQFF
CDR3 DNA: TGCGCCAGCAGTCAACCGGGACTAGCCTTTTACAATGAGCAGTTCTTC

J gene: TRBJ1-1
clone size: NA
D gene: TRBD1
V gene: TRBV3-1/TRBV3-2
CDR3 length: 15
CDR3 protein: CASSPTDRTGNEAFF
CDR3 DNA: TGTGCCAGCAGCCCGACCGACAGGACAGGGAATGAAGCTTTCTTT

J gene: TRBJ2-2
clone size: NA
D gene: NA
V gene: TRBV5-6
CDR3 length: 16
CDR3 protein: CASSWGLQGFGGELFF
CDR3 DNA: TGTGCCAGCAGCTGGGGGTTACAGGGTTTCGGCGGGGAGCTGTTTTTT

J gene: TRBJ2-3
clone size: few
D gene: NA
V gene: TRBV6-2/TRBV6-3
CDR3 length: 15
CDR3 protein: CASSYVGQTTDTQYF
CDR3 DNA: TGTGCCAGCAGTTACGTAGGACAGACGACGGATACGCAGTATTTT

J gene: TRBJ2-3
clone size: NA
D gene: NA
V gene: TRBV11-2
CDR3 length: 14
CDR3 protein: CASSQTGNTDTQYF
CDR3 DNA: TGTGCCAGCAGCCAAACGGGAAACACAGATACGCAGTATTTT

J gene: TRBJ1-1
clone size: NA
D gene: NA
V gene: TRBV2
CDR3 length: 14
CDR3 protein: CASSETSPNTEAFF
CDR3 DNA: TGTGCCAGCAGTGAGACATCACCGAACACTGAAGCTTTCTTT

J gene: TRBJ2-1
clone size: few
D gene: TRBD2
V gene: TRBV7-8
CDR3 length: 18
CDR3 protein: CASSPTGLAGGPINEQFF
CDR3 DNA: TGTGCCAGCAGCCCTACGGGACTAGCGGGGGGGCCAATCAATGAGCAGTTCTTC

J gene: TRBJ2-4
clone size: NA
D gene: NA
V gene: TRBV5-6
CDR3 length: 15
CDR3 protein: CASSLVRTEKNIQYF
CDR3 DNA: TGTGCCAGCAGCTTGGTTCGGACGGAAAAAAACATTCAGTACTTC

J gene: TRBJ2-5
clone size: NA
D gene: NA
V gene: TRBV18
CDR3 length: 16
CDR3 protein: CASSPLGGRRQETQYF
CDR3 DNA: TGTGCCAGCTCACCATTGGGGGGTCGGCGCCAAGAGACCCAGTACTTC

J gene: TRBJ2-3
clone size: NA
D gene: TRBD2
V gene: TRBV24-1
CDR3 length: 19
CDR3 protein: CATSGNAGTSGDYTDTQYF
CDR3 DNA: TGTGCCACCAGTGGCAATGCCGGGACTAGCGGCGACTACACAGATACGCAGTATTTT

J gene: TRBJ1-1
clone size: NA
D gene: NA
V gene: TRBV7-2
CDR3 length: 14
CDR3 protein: CASSYTGRNTEAFF
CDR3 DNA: TGTGCCAGCAGCTATACAGGGAGGAACACTGAAGCTTTCTTT

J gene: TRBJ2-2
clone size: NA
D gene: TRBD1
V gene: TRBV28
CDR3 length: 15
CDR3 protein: CATRDRGLDTGELFF
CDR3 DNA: TGTGCCACCCGGGACAGGGGGCTGGATACCGGGGAGCTGTTTTTT

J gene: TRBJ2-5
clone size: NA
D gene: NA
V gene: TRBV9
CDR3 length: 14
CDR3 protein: CASSVGSGEETQYF
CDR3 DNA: TGTGCCAGCAGCGTAGGGTCGGGGGAAGAGACCCAGTACTTC

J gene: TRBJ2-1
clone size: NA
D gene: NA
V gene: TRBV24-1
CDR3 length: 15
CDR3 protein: CATSDPRRVPNEQFF
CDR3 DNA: TGTGCCACCAGTGACCCTAGGAGGGTACCTAATGAGCAGTTCTTC

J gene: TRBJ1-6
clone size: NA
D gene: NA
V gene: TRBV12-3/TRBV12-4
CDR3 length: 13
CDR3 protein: CASSPVGSTPLHF
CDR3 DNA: TGTGCCAGCAGCCCGGTGGGGAGTACACCCCTCCACTTT

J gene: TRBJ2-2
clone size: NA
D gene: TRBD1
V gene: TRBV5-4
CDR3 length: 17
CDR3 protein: CASSPGQGTTNTGELFF
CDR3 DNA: TGTGCCAGCAGCCCCGGACAGGGGACGACGAACACCGGGGAGCTGTTTTTT

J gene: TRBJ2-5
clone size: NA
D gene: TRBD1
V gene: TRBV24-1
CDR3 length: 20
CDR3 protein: CATSGPSDGGKTGFGETQYF
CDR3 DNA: TGTGCCACCAGTGGACCTTCTGATGGGGGAAAGACAGGGTTCGGAGAGACCCAGTACTTC

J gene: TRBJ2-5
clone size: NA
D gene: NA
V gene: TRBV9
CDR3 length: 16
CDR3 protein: CASSPPGRHLAETQYF
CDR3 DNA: TGTGCCAGCAGCCCTCCGGGCCGTCATCTGGCAGAGACCCAGTACTTC

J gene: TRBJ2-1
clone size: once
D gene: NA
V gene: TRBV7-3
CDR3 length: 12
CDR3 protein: CASSSDRHEQFF
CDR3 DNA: TGTGCCAGCAGCTCAGATAGACATGAGCAGTTCTTC

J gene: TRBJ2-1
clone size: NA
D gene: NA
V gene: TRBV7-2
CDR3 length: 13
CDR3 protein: CASSLFSSNEQFF
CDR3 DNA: TGTGCCAGCAGCTTATTTTCGTCCAATGAGCAGTTCTTC

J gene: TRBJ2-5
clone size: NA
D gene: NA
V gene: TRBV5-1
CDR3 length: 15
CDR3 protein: CASSARGAGEETQYF
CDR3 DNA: TGCGCCAGCAGTGCCCGGGGGGCCGGGGAAGAGACCCAGTACTTC

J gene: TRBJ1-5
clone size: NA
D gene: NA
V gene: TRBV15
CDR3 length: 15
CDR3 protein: CATSTPGVRNQPQHF
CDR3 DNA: TGTGCCACCAGCACCCCGGGGGTCAGGAATCAGCCCCAGCATTTT

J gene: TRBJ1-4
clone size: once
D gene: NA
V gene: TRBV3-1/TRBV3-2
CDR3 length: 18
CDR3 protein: CASSPDAGKRDEYEKLFF
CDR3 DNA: TGTGCCAGCAGTCCAGATGCGGGGAAGAGGGACGAGTACGAAAAACTGTTTTTT

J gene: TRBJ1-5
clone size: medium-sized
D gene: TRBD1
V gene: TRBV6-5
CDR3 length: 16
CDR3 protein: CASSSLGQGGNQPQHF
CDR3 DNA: TGTGCCAGCAGTTCCCTCGGACAGGGGGGCAATCAGCCCCAGCATTTT

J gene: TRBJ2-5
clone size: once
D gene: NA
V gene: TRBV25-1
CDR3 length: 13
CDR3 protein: CASRETVQETQYF
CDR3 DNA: TGTGCCAGCAGGGAGACAGTCCAAGAGACCCAGTACTTC

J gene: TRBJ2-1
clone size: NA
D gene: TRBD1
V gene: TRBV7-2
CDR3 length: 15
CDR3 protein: CASTLRSGGYNEQFF
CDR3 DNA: TGTGCCAGCACTTTACGGTCAGGGGGCTATAATGAGCAGTTCTTC

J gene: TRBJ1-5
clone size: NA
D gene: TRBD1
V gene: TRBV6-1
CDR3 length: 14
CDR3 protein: CASSESTGGQPQHF
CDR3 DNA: TGTGCCAGCAGTGAATCAACAGGGGGCCAGCCCCAGCATTTT

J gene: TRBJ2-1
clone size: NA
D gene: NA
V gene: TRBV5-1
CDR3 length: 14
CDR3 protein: CASSSREVLNEQFF
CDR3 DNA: TGCGCCAGCAGCTCTAGGGAGGTCCTTAATGAGCAGTTCTTC

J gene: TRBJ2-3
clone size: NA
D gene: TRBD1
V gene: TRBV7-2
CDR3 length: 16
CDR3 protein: CASSLGDRGRTDTQYF
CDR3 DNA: TGTGCCAGCAGCTTAGGGGACAGGGGTCGCACAGATACGCAGTATTTT

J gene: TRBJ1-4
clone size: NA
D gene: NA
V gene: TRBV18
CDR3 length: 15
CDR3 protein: CASSRSSREWEKLFF
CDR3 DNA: TGTGCCAGCTCCCGGTCGTCCAGGGAGTGGGAAAAACTGTTTTTT

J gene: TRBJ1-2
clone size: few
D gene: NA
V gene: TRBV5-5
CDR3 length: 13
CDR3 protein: CASSWGERTVTSF
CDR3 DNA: TGTGCCAGCAGTTGGGGGGAACGGACAGTTACTTCCTTC

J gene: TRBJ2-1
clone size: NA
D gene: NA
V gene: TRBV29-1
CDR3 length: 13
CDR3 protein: CSVVAVPGNEQFF
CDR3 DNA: TGCAGCGTTGTGGCGGTCCCGGGAAATGAGCAGTTCTTC